This T cell receptor (beta chain) was sequenced in a study of OX40 agonist ivuxolimab in advanced cancers. Study background: Dose-escalation patients had hepatocellular carcinoma, melanoma, renal cell or head and neck cancer.

TCRdb keeps only in-frame clones here, not all; method: immunoSEQ multiplex PCR. The table has 41,000 or so clones, 70% to 80% seen once. CDR1 is MNHEY, CDR2 SMNVEV, per germline (reference sequence). The V segment lost 1 base and the J segment 3 bases; nucleotides outside the gene matches: 0. The CDR3 has 13 residues. To note about this clone: Its antigen is not known.

General study findings and limits: The antigen specificity of the peripheral T cells (those that were expanded) was not determined. Among the lowest levels of clonal expansion were found in partial responders at 0.1-3.0 mg/kg.

Specimen: CD4+ or CD8+ T cells sorted from blood, collected in a trial of the OX40 agonist ivuxolimab. This TCR came from an adult with an advanced solid tumor such as melanoma, head and neck, liver or kidney cancer. V usage is TRBV27 and J usage is TRBJ2-7; TRBD1 aligns across 7 bases. The CDR3 spells CASSLWTGYEQYF. Here the CDR3 DNA reads TGTGCCAGCAGTTTATGGACAGGCTACGAGCAGTACTTC.